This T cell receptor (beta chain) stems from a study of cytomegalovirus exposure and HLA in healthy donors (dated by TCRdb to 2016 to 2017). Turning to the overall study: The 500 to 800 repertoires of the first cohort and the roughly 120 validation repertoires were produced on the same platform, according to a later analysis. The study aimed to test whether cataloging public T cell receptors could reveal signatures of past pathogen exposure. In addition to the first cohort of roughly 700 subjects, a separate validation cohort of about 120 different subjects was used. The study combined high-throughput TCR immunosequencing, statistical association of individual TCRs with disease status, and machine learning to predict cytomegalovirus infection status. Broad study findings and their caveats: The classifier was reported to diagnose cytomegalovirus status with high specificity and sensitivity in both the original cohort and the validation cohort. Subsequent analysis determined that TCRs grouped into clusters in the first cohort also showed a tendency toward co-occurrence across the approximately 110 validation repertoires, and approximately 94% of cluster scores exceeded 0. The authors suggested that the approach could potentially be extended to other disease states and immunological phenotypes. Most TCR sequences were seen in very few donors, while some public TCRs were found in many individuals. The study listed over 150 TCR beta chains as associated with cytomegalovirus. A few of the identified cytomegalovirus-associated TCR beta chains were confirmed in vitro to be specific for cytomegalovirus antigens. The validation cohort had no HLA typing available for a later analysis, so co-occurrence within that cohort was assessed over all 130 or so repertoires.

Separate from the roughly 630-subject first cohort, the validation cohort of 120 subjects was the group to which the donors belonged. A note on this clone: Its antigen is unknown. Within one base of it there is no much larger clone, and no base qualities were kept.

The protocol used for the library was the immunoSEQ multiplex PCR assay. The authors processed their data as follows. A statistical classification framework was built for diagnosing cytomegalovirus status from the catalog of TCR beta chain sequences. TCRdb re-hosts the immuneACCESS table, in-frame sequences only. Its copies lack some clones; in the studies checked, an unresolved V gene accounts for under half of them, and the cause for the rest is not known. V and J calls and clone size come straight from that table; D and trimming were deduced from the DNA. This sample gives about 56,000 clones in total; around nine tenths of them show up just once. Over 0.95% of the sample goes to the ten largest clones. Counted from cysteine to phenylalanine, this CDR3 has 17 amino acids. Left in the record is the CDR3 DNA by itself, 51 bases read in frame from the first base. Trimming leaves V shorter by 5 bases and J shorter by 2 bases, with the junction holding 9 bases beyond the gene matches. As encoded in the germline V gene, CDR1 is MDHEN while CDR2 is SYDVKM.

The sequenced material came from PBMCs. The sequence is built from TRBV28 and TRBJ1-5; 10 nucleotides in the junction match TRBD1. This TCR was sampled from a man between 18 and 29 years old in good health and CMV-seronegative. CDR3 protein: CASSPRTGGYGNQPQHF. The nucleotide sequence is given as TGTGCCAGCAGTCCAAGGACAGGGGGGTATGGCAATCAGCCCCAGCATTTT.